A single sample gave rise to the 6 T cell receptor beta chains below, sequenced in a study of Ad26.COV2.S vaccination and SARS-CoV-2 variants. Some clones are missing from TCRdb's copy, which holds only in-frame ones; the method was immunoSEQ multiplex PCR. This sample carries more than 300,000 clones, about 89% of them seen once, and the ten largest clones take approximately 4.5%. Treatment in this sample: roughly 19 received Ad26.COV2.S at low or high dose, single or two shots; about 5 received placebo; per-sample allocation not given. Specimen acquisition occurred on day 63 following the initial vaccine or placebo injection. The sequencing here drew on peripheral blood, taken in a trial of Ad26.COV2.S vaccine versus placebo. The receptors derive from a person between 18 and 60 years old who received the Ad26.COV2.S COVID-19 vaccine or a placebo.

The rearrangement uses TRBV2 and TRBJ1-1; 7 positions agree with TRBD1. The junction had 8 bases not matched to a gene; V was cut back by 5 bases and J by 5 bases. This CDR3 is 14 amino acids long. Germline-derived CDR1 and CDR2 are SNHLY and FYNNEI. The CDR3 DNA reads as TGTGCCAGCAGTTTCCAGGGCAGGGGGACTGAAGCTTTCTTT. Residues: CASSFQGRGTEAFF.

The J gene is TRBJ1-3, the V gene TRBV28; D remains ambiguous. CDR1 MDHEN and CDR2 SYDVKM come from the germline V gene. Trimming left V 3 bases short and J 2 bases short, with 8 bases between. The CDR3 loop spans 14 amino acids. The CDR3 loop is CASSFTRPGNTIYF. CDR3 sequence (DNA): TGTGCCAGCAGTTTTACCAGGCCTGGAAACACCATATATTTT. The full variable domain, in which reference TRBV28 and TRBJ1-3 provide the parts outside the CDR3, is DVKVTQSSRYLVKRTGEKVFLECVQDMDHENMFWYRQDPGLGLRLIYFSYDVKMKEKGDIPEGYSVSREKKERFSLILESASTNQTSMYLCASSFTRPGNTIYFGEGSWLTVV.

A single count supports this clone. The genes are TRBV19 and TRBJ1-5, with 7 nucleotides matching TRBD1. Trimming took 2 bases from V and 7 from J; bases not matched to a gene: 2. The germline CDR1 and CDR2 sequences are LNHDA and SQIVND (reference sequence). The CDR3 length is 13 residues. The CDR3 is CASSIQGEQPQHF. The CDR3 DNA reads as TGTGCCAGTAGTATACAGGGGGAGCAGCCCCAGCATTTT.

V usage is TRBV7-2 and J usage is TRBJ2-1; 8 bases align to TRBD2. In germline, CDR1 is SGHTA, CDR2 FQGNSA. The V and J ends lost 1 base and 4 bases, in that order; junction bases with no gene match: 3. The CDR3 has 15 amino acids. The CDR3, as DNA: TGTGCCAGCAGCTTAGGGCTAGCGGGTTACAATGAGCAGTTCTTC. Its translation is CASSLGLAGYNEQFF. The full variable domain, with the rest looked up from reference TRBV7-2 and TRBJ2-1, is GAGVSQSPSNKVTEKGKDVELRCDPISGHTALYWYRQSLGQGLEFLIYFQGNSAPDKSGLPSDRFSAERTGGSVSTLTIQRTQQEDSAVYLCASSLGLAGYNEQFFGPGTRLTVL.

The V gene is TRBV19, the J gene TRBJ1-1; TRBD1 agrees at 8 bases. CDR1 and CDR2 from the germline V gene are LNHDA and SQIVND (reference sequence). The CDR3 loop spans 13 amino acids. Trimming took 8 bases from V and 0 from J; bases not matched to a gene: 2. In DNA form, the CDR3 reads TGTGCCAGTCGGGACAGGATGAACACTGAAGCTTTCTTT. It specifies CASRDRMNTEAFF.

This clone was found a few times. The V gene is TRBV19, the J gene TRBJ1-4; weak D call: TRBD1 (6 bases). The germline gives CDR1 LNHDA, CDR2 SQIVND (reference sequence). This CDR3 is built from 13 residues. Trimming took 5 bases from V and 5 from J, leaving 9 bases between them. The chain's CDR3 is CASSQGINEKLFF. CDR3 DNA sequence: TGTGCCAGTAGTCAGGGGATAAATGAAAAACTGTTTTTT. Based on the CDR3 plus reference TRBV19 and TRBJ1-4, the full variable domain is DGGITQSPKYLFRKEGQNVTLSCEQNLNHDAMYWYRQDPGQGLRLIYYSQIVNDFQKGDIAEGYSVSREKKESFPLTVTSAQKNPTAFYLCASSQGINEKLFFGSGTQLSVL.